This T cell receptor beta chain was captured by sequencing in a study of identical twins. Study-wide results and caveats: Conclusions came from cross-sectional statistical analysis, not from following the same donors.

Healthy Caucasians supplied all donations. This clonotype has a handful of counts. Its target is unknown. Trimming stripped 5 bases from V and 6 bases from J, with 20 bases between. The CDR3 sequence is 16 residues long. Looked up from germline, CDR1 is SEHNR and CDR2 is FQNEAQ (reference sequence). One entry per CDR3 protein, called by TCRdb with MiXCR from the 5' RACE reads. The sample carries some 900,000 distinct CDR3 sequences, about 12% recorded once. These data also featured in a second study, about yellow fever vaccine responses in identical twins.

This clonotype was sampled from a woman aged 18-29 years in good health. The chain has TRBV7-9 and TRBJ2-1, with D perhaps matching TRBD1 or TRBD2 (6 bases each). The specimen was PBMCs. The CDR3 bases are TGTGCCAGCAGCGGGGTTGGGGGGCGGTTCGGCAATGAGCAGTTCTTC. Translation gives CASSGVGGRFGNEQFF.